This T cell receptor (beta chain) came from a study of cytomegalovirus exposure and HLA in healthy donors. To note about this clone: Its cognate antigen is unknown.

Broader study findings: Being indistinguishable, some V segments were excluded, TRBV6-2 and TRBV6-3 among them. It was reported that TCR beta sequences correctly inferred the HLA-A and HLA-B alleles for most subjects.

Germline values: CDR1 MNHNS, CDR2 SASEGT. The CDR3 has 15 amino acids. Trimming pared 7 bases from V and 0 bases from J, leaving 13 bases between. The PCR made use of 60 Vbeta and 13 Jbeta primers. The method was immunoSEQ multiplex PCR; TCRdb's version includes in-frame clones alone and lacks a portion of them. The table lists 200,000 to 250,000 clones, approximately 80% of them singletons, with around 1.4% in the top ten. The specimen sequenced was PBMCs. The sequence derives from a girl aged 5 to 17 in good health and CMV-seronegative. This chain connects TRBV6-1 to TRBJ2-1; possibly TRBD2 for D (6 bases). CDR3 protein: CASTKGLGSYNEQFF. CDR3 bases: TGTGCCAGCACGAAGGGACTTGGCTCCTACAATGAGCAGTTCTTC.